The 14 T cell receptor beta chains below were found in one sample sequenced in a study of shared clonotypes between healthy human individuals. Sequencing used immunoSEQ multiplex PCR; TCRdb keeps in-frame clones, though not all of them. The sample holds approximately 2.1 million clones, roughly 93% seen once. The specimen was naive CD4+ T cells from PBMCs. Sample subset: CD45RA+ positively selected. The receptors come from a man aged 18-30 years in good health. Some clones in this sample may be carry-over from other donors' samples.

About this clone: Within the sample, other DNA sequences also encode this same CDR3. This sequence joins TRBV6-1 and TRBJ1-2; 7 nucleotides agree with TRBD1. Looked up from germline, CDR1 is MNHNS and CDR2 is SASEGT. The CDR3 is made up of 12 amino acids. The V gene end was trimmed by 5 bases and the J gene end by 8 bases; junction bases not matched to a gene: 5. The CDR3 loop is CASSSQGYGYTF. The CDR3 nucleotides are TGTGCCAGCAGTTCACAGGGGTACGGCTACACCTTC.

V and J are TRBV28 and TRBJ2-5; the D call may be TRBD1 or TRBD2 (5 bases each). In germline, CDR1 is MDHEN, CDR2 SYDVKM. The CDR3 is made up of 14 amino acids. Trimming took off 5 bases at V and 2 bases at J, with 12 bases between the two ends. Here the CDR3 reads CASSPRQRQETQYF. The CDR3 DNA is TGTGCCAGCAGTCCACGACAGCGGCAAGAGACCCAGTACTTC.

This clone was recorded once. The chain recombines TRBV5-1 with TRBJ2-3, with TRBD2 matching over 7 bases. CDR1 is SGHRS and CDR2 is YFSETQ in the germline V gene. The CDR3 consists of 16 residues. The junction had 7 bases not matched to a gene; V was cut back by 0 bases and J by 3 bases. The chain's CDR3 is CASSLGLLASTDTQYF. CDR3 coding DNA: TGCGCCAGCAGCTTGGGATTACTAGCGTCGACAGATACGCAGTATTTT.

The V gene is TRBV5-4, the J gene TRBJ2-2; D unclear. From germline, CDR1 is SGHNT and CDR2 YYREEE (reference sequence). The ends were cut back, 8 bases at V and 0 bases at J, with 17 bases in the middle. The CDR3 is made up of 16 amino acids. The CDR3 DNA follows: TGTGCCAGTACCTTAGGCATGGGTTCGAACACCGGGGAGCTGTTTTTT. This encodes CASTLGMGSNTGELFF. The full variable domain, rest sourced from reference TRBV5-4 and TRBJ2-2, is ETGVTQSPTHLIKTRGQQVTLRCSSQSGHNTVSWYQQALGQGPQFIFQYYREEENGRGNFPPRFSGLQFPNYSSELNVNALELDDSALYLCASTLGMGSNTGELFFGEGSRLTVL.

This rearrangement joins TRBV7-8 to TRBJ2-4; D may be TRBD1 (6 bases). Germline V gene data show CDR1 as SGHVS and CDR2 as FQNEAQ. V was shortened by 4 bases and J by 0 bases, with 13 bases between the two germline ends. This CDR3 comprises 16 residues. CDR3 loop: CASSSGTNLAKNIQYF. CDR3 coding DNA: TGTGCCAGCAGCTCCGGGACAAACCTAGCCAAAAACATTCAGTACTTC.

This rearrangement joins TRBV28 to TRBJ2-3, with D possibly matching TRBD2 (8 bases). The CDR3 totals 17 residues. Germline lookup yields CDR1 MDHEN and CDR2 SYDVKM. V dropped 6 bases and J dropped 1 base, with 20 bases sitting between them. The CDR3 coding sequence is TGTGCCAGCAGCCCCGGGGGGGACAGCAAGCGCACAGATACGCAGTATTTT. Translation gives CASSPGGDSKRTDTQYF.

V is TRBV2 and J is TRBJ1-5; 10 bases align to TRBD1. The CDR3 is 14 residues long. The trim removed 10 bases at V and 7 bases at J, leaving 10 bases unmatched. Germline V lookup: CDR1 SNHLY, CDR2 FYNNEI. The CDR3 sequence: CATCRDRGHQPQHF. In DNA form, the CDR3 reads TGTGCCACATGCCGGGACAGGGGCCACCAGCCCCAGCATTTT.

This rearrangement joins TRBV2 to TRBJ2-7, with D possibly TRBD2 on 6 matching bases. The CDR3 is 15 residues long. The germline gives CDR1 SNHLY, CDR2 FYNNEI. Trimming shortened V by 6 bases and J by 2 bases, and 17 bases separated the two germline ends. Written as DNA, the CDR3 is TGTGCCAGCAGGGTACGGGGGAGTGTCCCCTACGAGCAGTACTTC. Translation gives CASRVRGSVPYEQYF.

The chain couples TRBV28 to TRBJ2-1; D call uncertain. CDR1 is MDHEN and CDR2 is SYDVKM in the germline V gene. The V end was cut by 8 bases, the J end by 7 bases, with 12 bases between. CDR3 length equals 12 residues. CDR3 region: CASALTLNEQFF. DNA of the CDR3: TGTGCCAGCGCCCTAACCTTGAATGAGCAGTTCTTC.

With respect to this clone: Other DNA sequences in the same sample also yield this CDR3. The rearrangement links TRBV10-1 to TRBJ2-7, with D possibly TRBD2 on 5 matching bases. Germline V CDR1 and CDR2: WNHNN, SYGVQD (reference sequence). The CDR3 has 13 amino acids. V was trimmed by 2 bases and J by 4 bases, leaving 9 bases between them. CDR3 amino acids: CASSEGGGYEQYF. The CDR3 DNA is TGCGCCAGCAGTGAGGGAGGTGGGTACGAGCAGTACTTC.

The chain is built from TRBV27 and TRBJ1-5, with TRBD1 as a possible D gene (6 bases). Germline lookup yields CDR1 MNHEY and CDR2 SMNVEV (reference sequence). The CDR3 runs 17 residues. Trimming pared 5 bases from V and 0 bases from J, leaving 17 bases between. The CDR3 DNA is TGTGCCAGCAGTCCAGAAAGGACAGTCTATAGCAATCAGCCCCAGCATTTT. It is translated as CASSPERTVYSNQPQHF.

V and J are TRBV5-8 and TRBJ1-4; 11 bases are a match to TRBD1. Germline V gene data show CDR1 as SGHTS and CDR2 as YDEGEE. CDR3 size: 16 residues. V shed 4 bases, J shed 4 bases, and the junction held 6 bases outside the gene matches. DNA of the CDR3: TGTGCCAGCAGCCTAGGACAGGGGGCTTATAATGAAAAACTGTTTTTT. Residues: CASSLGQGAYNEKLFF.

The chain links TRBV7-9 to TRBJ1-3, with TRBD1 matching 7 bases. Germline CDR1 and CDR2: SEHNR and FQNEAQ (reference sequence). V shed 7 bases and J 3 bases; nucleotides not matched to a gene: 6. There are 14 residues in the CDR3. CDR3 residues: CASTTGALGNTIYF. For the CDR3, the DNA is TGTGCCAGCACCACAGGGGCCCTTGGAAACACCATATATTTT. Filled out from reference TRBV7-9 and TRBJ1-3, the complete variable domain reads DTGVSQNPRHKITKRGQNVTFRCDPISEHNRLYWYRQTLGQGPEFLTYFQNEAQLEKSRLLSDRFSAERPKGSFSTLEIQRTEQGDSAMYLCASTTGALGNTIYFGEGSWLTVV.

The rearrangement uses TRBV27 and TRBJ1-2; 9 positions match TRBD1. The germline gives CDR1 MNHEY, CDR2 SMNVEV (reference sequence). The J segment lost 5 bases and the V segment lost 6 bases, leaving 7 bases of the junction unmatched. The CDR3 loop spans 14 amino acids. Here the CDR3 DNA reads TGTGCCAGCAGGCGGTCGGACAGGGGATATGGCTACACCTTC. Its protein is CASRRSDRGYGYTF.